The 17 T cell receptor beta chains in this list originate from one sample, sequenced in a study of blood T cell repertoires in COVID-19 (dated by TCRdb to about 2020). The library was obtained by the immunoSEQ multiplex PCR assay. In its TCRdb copy, this immuneACCESS table keeps in-frame sequences only and misses some clones. Where compared with another copy, unresolved V genes explain less than half of these, and the others have no known cause. The sample yields about 150,000 clones; roughly nine tenths were counted once. In total, the top ten clones hold around 2.5% of the sample. The sequenced sample consisted of peripheral blood. The receptors were gathered from a woman aged 70-85 years with acute or convalescent COVID-19.

The chain joins TRBV5-5 to TRBJ1-6, with 10 bases lining up with TRBD1. The V gene's germline CDR1 is SGHKS and CDR2 YYEKEE (reference sequence). The V segment lost 4 bases and the J segment 11 bases; nucleotides outside the gene matches: 9. The CDR3 length is 15 residues. This CDR3 reads CASSIGQGVLTPLHF. CDR3 coding DNA: TGTGCCAGCAGCATAGGACAGGGGGTATTGACACCCCTCCACTTT.

The rearrangement joins TRBV19 to TRBJ2-7; TRBD2 might be the D (5 bases). With 10 bases removed from V and 0 bases from J, the gap between germline ends came to 13 bases. The CDR3 has 13 residues. Germline CDR1 reads LNHDA; CDR2 reads SQIVND (reference sequence). The CDR3 protein is CATAGANSYEQYF. The CDR3 DNA sequence: TGTGCCACCGCGGGTGCTAACTCCTACGAGCAGTACTTC.

This clone showed up just once. The rearrangement links TRBV7-3 to TRBJ2-4; TRBD2 agrees at 10 bases. The CDR3 runs to 14 residues. J was trimmed by 16 bases and V by 1 base; bases with no gene match: 10. Per germline, CDR1 SGHTA and CDR2 FQGTGA. This chain's CDR3 is CASSLNPSGGVIYF. The CDR3 DNA follows: TGTGCCAGCAGCTTAAATCCTAGCGGGGGTGTGATCTACTTC.

The CDR3 spells CASSPRTGRGPNYGYTF. CDR3 sequence (DNA): TGTGCCAGCAGTCCCCGGACAGGGAGAGGGCCTAACTATGGCTACACCTTC. The V call is TRBV28, the J call TRBJ1-2; 8 bases fit TRBD1. The V gene's germline CDR1 is MDHEN and CDR2 SYDVKM. The CDR3 covers 17 residues. V shed 5 bases, J shed 0 bases, and the junction held 11 bases outside the gene matches.

Only a few counts were recorded for this clone. The DNA for the CDR3 is TGTGCCAGCAGCACCCTGACAGGGGGCACTGAAGCTTTCTTT. Translation gives CASSTLTGGTEAFF. The chain is built from TRBV7-6 and TRBJ1-1; 9 bases align to TRBD1. The CDR3 totals 14 residues. The germline CDR1 and CDR2 sequences are SGHVS and FNYEAQ. V gave up 5 bases and J gave up 4 bases; unmatched junction bases: 5. Using reference TRBV7-6 and TRBJ1-1 for the parts outside the CDR3, the full variable domain is GAGVSQSPRYKVTKRGQDVALRCDPISGHVSLYWYRQALGQGPEFLTYFNYEAQQDKSGLPNDRFSAERPEGSISTLTIQRTEQRDSAMYRCASSTLTGGTEAFFGQGTRLTVV.

The chain employs TRBV29-1 and TRBJ1-4; D is possibly TRBD1 (6 bases). The CDR3 sequence is 13 residues long. Trimming took 7 bases from V and 4 from J, leaving 13 bases between them. CDR1 and CDR2 from the germline V gene are SQVTM and ANQGSEA. The CDR3 bases are TGCAGCGCCCAAGGACAGCTTAATGAAAAACTGTTTTTT. Its protein product is CSAQGQLNEKLFF.

The chain couples TRBV30 to TRBJ1-4; D uncertain. V was pared by 0 bases and J by 7 bases, with 9 bases between. The CDR3 is made up of 13 amino acids. Germline V gene sequence: CDR1 GTSNPN, CDR2 SVGIG (reference sequence). For the CDR3, the DNA is TGTGCCTGGAGTGTACCGCCTAGTGAAAAACTGTTTTTT. It specifies CAWSVPPSEKLFF.

This clone is a singleton in its sample. This chain connects TRBV19 to TRBJ1-3, with 7 bases that match TRBD1. The J segment lost 0 bases and the V segment lost 7 bases, leaving 9 bases of the junction unmatched. This CDR3 contains 16 residues. CDR1 is LNHDA, CDR2 SQIVND, per germline (reference sequence). CDR3 sequence: CASTGLPGGSGNTIYF. As DNA, the CDR3 is TGTGCCAGTACCGGACTCCCAGGGGGCTCTGGAAACACCATATATTTT.

The genes are TRBV6-5 and TRBJ1-4, with D hard to call. The CDR3 totals 13 residues. Trimming left V 6 bases short and J 5 bases short, with 10 bases between. The germline V gene encodes CDR1 MNHEY and CDR2 SVGAGI. CDR3 nucleotides: TGTGCCAGCAGGTCACGGGTCAATGAAAAACTGTTTTTT. Amino acids: CASRSRVNEKLFF.

The chain joins TRBV7-2 to TRBJ1-2, with 7 bases matching TRBD1. The CDR3 consists of 14 residues. Trimming at V came to 5 bases and at J to 3 bases, leaving 6 bases not matched to a gene. CDR1 and CDR2 from the germline V gene are SGHTA and FQGNSA. In DNA form, the CDR3 reads TGTGCCAGCAGCCTAGGGGGCCCGTACTATGGCTACACCTTC. This sequence encodes CASSLGGPYYGYTF.

The gene calls are TRBV27 and TRBJ1-6; 7 nucleotides line up with TRBD1. The V gene end was trimmed by 6 bases and the J gene end by 0 bases; junction bases not matched to a gene: 8. This CDR3 contains 17 residues. The germline V gene encodes CDR1 MNHEY and CDR2 SMNVEV (reference sequence). The DNA of the CDR3 is TGTGCCAGCAGGGAAGGACAGGCGAGCTCCTATAATTCACCCCTCCACTTT. This sequence encodes CASREGQASSYNSPLHF.

CDR3 loop: CASSATDSNYGYTF. DNA for the CDR3: TGTGCCAGCTCAGCGACAGATTCTAACTATGGCTACACCTTC. The V gene is TRBV18, the J gene TRBJ1-2; perhaps TRBD1 as D (5 bases). Germline CDR1 KGHSH, CDR2 LQKENI. V lost 5 bases and J 0 bases, leaving 10 bases between the germline ends. CDR3 length equals 14 residues.

This clone was recorded once. This sequence joins TRBV19 and TRBJ1-2; 9 bases map to TRBD1. Germline V CDR1 and CDR2: LNHDA, SQIVND (reference sequence). The CDR3 spans 14 residues. V shed 4 bases and J 4 bases; nucleotides not matched to a gene: 4. The CDR3 region is CASSKDRGIYGYTF. The CDR3, as DNA: TGTGCCAGTAGTAAGGACAGGGGTATCTATGGCTACACCTTC.

This clone has a single count. This chain connects TRBV2 to TRBJ1-6; no clear D. The CDR3 is 15 amino acids. The V and J ends lost 9 bases and 0 bases respectively, with 12 bases between them. CDR1 and CDR2 (germline): SNHLY, FYNNEI. The CDR3 protein is CASHLQSSYNSPLHF. The CDR3 bases are TGTGCCAGTCACCTACAGAGCTCCTATAATTCACCCCTCCACTTT.

The chain has TRBV14 and TRBJ2-2; tentative D call: TRBD2 (5 bases). Germline lookup yields CDR1 SGHDN and CDR2 FVKESK. The CDR3 extends over 17 amino acids. V was pared by 0 bases and J by 4 bases, with 15 bases between. The CDR3 here is CASSQEGGGLPTGELFF. The CDR3 DNA follows: TGTGCCAGCAGCCAAGAAGGAGGAGGCCTACCCACCGGGGAGCTGTTTTTT.

The CDR3 bases are TGCGCCAGCAGCCAAGGCCGAAAAGGGGGCTTCGGGGAGCTGTTTTTT. Translating gives CASSQGRKGGFGELFF. The chain links TRBV4-1 to TRBJ2-2; TRBD1 agrees at 7 bases. J gave up 7 bases and V 1 base, and 9 bases lay outside the gene matches. Germline V lookup: CDR1 MGHRA, CDR2 YSYEKL. The CDR3 totals 16 residues.

The chain couples TRBV7-2 to TRBJ1-2; TRBD1 agrees at 9 bases. Germline V gene sequence: CDR1 SGHTA, CDR2 FQGNSA. V lost 5 bases to trimming and J lost 3 bases; unmatched junction nucleotides: 7. This CDR3 has 15 residues. The CDR3 loop is CASSLGQGLDYGYTF. For the CDR3, the DNA is TGTGCCAGCAGCCTAGGACAGGGGCTTGACTATGGCTACACCTTC.